This T cell receptor beta chain was recorded in a study of OX40 agonist ivuxolimab in advanced cancers. The overall study: Participants, 82.7% male, averaged around 60 years of age, ranging from roughly 23 to 90. Study outcomes and limitations: At doses 0.1 to 3.0 mg/kg, CD4+ and CD8+ clones expanded.

The CDR3 spans 16 residues. The V and J ends lost 2 bases and 0 bases respectively, with 15 bases between them. Germline V gene lookup returns CDR1 GTSNPN and CDR2 SVGIG (reference sequence). Comments on this clone: As yet, its antigen is unknown.

The table came from immunoSEQ multiplex PCR; TCRdb's copy has only in-frame clones and leaves some out. The sample shows approximately 65,000 clones, about nine tenths of them seen only once. The receptor's source is an adult with an advanced solid tumor such as melanoma, head and neck, liver or kidney cancer. The material was CD4+ or CD8+ T cells sorted from blood, obtained in a trial of the OX40 agonist ivuxolimab. The rearrangement joins TRBV30 to TRBJ2-3; TRBD2 might be the D (6 bases). The CDR3 region has the DNA TGTGCCTGGAGTTTGGCGGGAACAGAAAGCACAGATACGCAGTATTTT. Translation: CAWSLAGTESTDTQYF.